This TCR beta chain was identified during a study of shared clonotypes between healthy human individuals (dated by TCRdb to 2019 to 2021). Context from the whole study: The cohort comprised a couple of women and a few men aged 18 to 49 years. For each donor, three plates each were used for CD4 naive and CD4 memory, two plates were used for CD8 naive, and one plate was used for CD8 memory. Leukapheresis yielded between about 0.9 and 9.5 billion PBMCs per donor. Different laboratories and diverse techniques were used to prepare libraries and sequence TCR repertoires, to increase sequencing depth and limit assay-specific biases. To estimate repertoire size and how much clonotypes are shared between individuals, the study performed deep sequencing of blood TCR repertoires from roughly five healthy adults. On the study overall, not on this receptor specifically: Based on pairwise subsampling, the degree of clonotype sharing among donors was expected to be affected by sequencing depth. Incomplete sequencing was indicated by rarefaction of sorted-subset datasets, despite the large sequencing depth. Across a few donors, roughly 5.4% of naive CD4, approximately 4% of naive CD8, 2.3% of memory CD4, and under 0.45% of memory CD8 clonotypes were shared. Because the study included a small number of donors, the genetic and exposure-history diversity represented was limited. Compared with non-shared clonotypes, the clonotypes found in all four sorted-subset donors had higher generation probabilities. Sampling was restricted to blood, and TCR repertoires in tissues likely differ from the TCR repertoires found in blood. Estimated clonotype richness was generally larger for naive than for memory subsets.

CDR1 and CDR2 were assigned from the germline V gene as MRHNA and SNTAGT. The germline V and J ends show losses of 5 bases and 8 bases respectively, and no gene match explains 9 bases of the junction. Its CDR3 holds 15 amino acids, cysteine through phenylalanine. The only DNA kept is the CDR3, 45 bases in frame from the first base. TCR CDR3 regions were amplified from genomic DNA by multiplex PCR using the deep immunoSEQ assay. Genomic DNA extracted from each cell subset was distributed evenly over all wells of several immunoSEQ 96-well plates, and each plate served as one replicate. Each replicate PCR for sorted subsets received about 180 ng genomic DNA, equal to tens of thousands of T cell genomes. Purified libraries were measured with a Qubit 3.0 fluorometer, size-checked on a Bioanalyzer 2100, and measured again with the KAPA Library Quantification kit. Each immunoSEQ 96-well plate was sequenced on its own single-read 150-cycle Illumina NextSeq 550 flow cell. The original pipeline was this. Because the immunoSEQ output held only junctional sequences and lacked quality scores, the filtering could not match the filtering applied to full-length reads. Sequences were annotated with PyIR, a Python wrapper for IgBLAST v1.9, using IMGT germline references to assign V/J genes and CDR3. Any read was removed if the V/J assignment was weak (E-value above 1e-6), the CDR3 was missing, or the read contained stop codons, out-of-frame junctions, or ambiguous translated residues. V3J clonotypes were defined as sequences sharing an identical inferred V gene, J gene, and CDR3 amino acid sequence. Percentage overlap between repertoires was calculated by dividing the number of shared unique clonotypes by the size of the smaller repertoire. Richness of each repertoire was evaluated using RTK rarefaction, the Chao1 estimator, and Recon v2.1 estimates of unobserved clonotypes. Generation probabilities were computed with OLGA for all TCRbeta clonotypes obtained by the gDNA method from a few donors. TCRdb provides this immuneACCESS table in a form limited to in-frame rearrangements. Some clones are lacking; in checked studies, under half of them reflect an unresolved V gene, and why the rest are absent is not known. The V and J calls and clone size were taken over from that table, and D and trimming were inferred from the DNA. This sample has over a million clones in its table, and 78% of those were observed once. The ten most abundant clones make up 0.5% to 0.6% of the sample.

The donors were healthy, HIV-negative adults with no recently reported acute infections or vaccinations. Every donor was a Caucasian adult residing in Nashville, Tennessee, USA. Magnetic negative selection was used to enrich CD4+ T cells, after which naive cells were positively selected on CD45RA and the negative fraction became the memory subset. Blood was obtained by leukapheresis, after which PBMCs were separated by Ficoll-Histopaque density gradient centrifugation and cryopreserved in liquid nitrogen vapor phase. Analytical flow cytometry was used to check the purity and quantity of each magnetically sorted T cell population. Each sorted fraction had its genomic DNA isolated and then quantified by UV absorbance on a Nanodrop 2000c. In the case of this clone: The target of this receptor is not known. Per-base qualities were not stored, and no clone one base away is much larger.

This chain is built from TRBV6-4 and TRBJ2-1, and 10 junction bases match TRBD2. The source of this sequence is a man aged 18 to 30 in good health. Some clones in this sample may be carry-over from other donors' samples. The sample was memory CD4+ T cells from PBMCs. The cell subset or site label on this specimen signifies: CD45RA-negative fraction. The CDR3 corresponds to CASSRALAGIDEQFF. The nucleotide sequence is TGTGCCAGCAGTCGAGCACTAGCGGGAATCGATGAGCAGTTCTTC.